This T cell receptor beta chain was sequenced for a study of early T cells in non-severe SARS-CoV-2 infection. MiXCR was run by TCRdb on the 5' RACE reads, yielding one entry per CDR3 protein. The table includes approximately 70,000 distinct CDR3 sequences, around 11% detected once. This clonotype was found many times. The sequencing used whole blood, collected at baseline. This TCR came from an adult who was a healthcare worker with PCR-confirmed SARS-CoV-2 infection or an uninfected control (not recorded which).

CDR3 in DNA: TGTGCCAGCAGCGTATCGGGGACCGTTGGAGATACGCAGTATTTT. Its translation: CASSVSGTVGDTQYF. The J gene is TRBJ2-3, the V gene TRBV9; D is tentatively TRBD1 or TRBD2 (5 bases each). Trimming took 1 base from V and 5 from J, leaving 14 bases between them. The CDR3 sequence is 15 residues long. Germline V lookup: CDR1 SGDLS, CDR2 YYNGEE. Full variable domain (remainder filled in from reference TRBV9 and TRBJ2-3): DSGVTQTPKHLITATGQRVTLRCSPRSGDLSVYWYQQSLDQGLQFLIQYYNGEERAKGNILERFSAQQFPDLHSELNLSSLELGDSALYFCASSVSGTVGDTQYFGPGTRLTVL.